The 32 T cell receptor beta chains in this list originate from one sample, sequenced in a study of T cells in Graves' hyperthyroidism and ophthalmopathy. Amplification targeted TCR beta CDR3 regions from RNA transcripts. First-round RT-PCR with HTBI primers amplified the TCR CDR3 region. TCRdb reprocessed the multiplex PCR reads with MiXCR, giving one entry per CDR3 protein. Among 400,000 to 550,000 distinct CDR3 sequences, roughly 24% were seen once, and the ten largest hold around 10%. Sequenced input: blood. The receptors shown here come from a woman aged 25-40 years with Graves' ophthalmopathy.

CDR3 coding DNA: TGCGCCAGCAGCTTGGAGGGACTAGCGGGAGAGTTCTCCTACGAGCAGTACTTC. It codes for CASSLEGLAGEFSYEQYF. The chain couples TRBV5-1 to TRBJ2-7, with TRBD2 identical over 14 bases. The CDR3 runs to 18 residues. Trimming removed 0 bases from V and 0 bases from J; junction bases left unmatched: 5. CDR1 and CDR2 (germline): SGHRS, YFSETQ.

This clonotype was recorded many times. The chain recombines TRBV10-1 with TRBJ1-2; D remains ambiguous. CDR1 is WNHNN, CDR2 SYGVQD, per germline (reference sequence). The CDR3 loop spans 13 amino acids. V lost 3 bases and J lost 0, with 5 bases in between. In DNA, the CDR3 is TGCGCCAGCAGTGACGGCACTAACTATGGCTACACCTTC. This codes for CASSDGTNYGYTF.

This clonotype was seen repeatedly, ten times or more. The J gene is TRBJ1-2, the V gene TRBV24-1; the match to TRBD1 covers 7 bases. Per the germline V gene, CDR1 is KGHDR and CDR2 is SFDVKD. V was clipped by 2 bases and J by 2 bases; unmatched bases: 4. The CDR3 length is 15 residues. CDR3: CATSDSSRGNYGYTF. CDR3 bases: TGTGCCACCAGTGATTCAAGCAGGGGGAACTATGGCTACACCTTC.

This clonotype was observed many times. V is TRBV2 and J is TRBJ2-2; 11 nucleotides match TRBD2. V was pared by 7 bases and J by 4 bases, with 8 bases of the junction left unmatched. The germline V gene encodes CDR1 SNHLY and CDR2 FYNNEI. This CDR3 comprises 16 residues. Here the CDR3 DNA reads TGTGCCAGCAATATAGCGGGGGGGCTGAGCACCGGGGAGCTGTTTTTT. This gives the protein CASNIAGGLSTGELFF.

This clonotype was observed many times. V and J are TRBV27 and TRBJ1-2; 8 bases map to TRBD1. This CDR3 spans 16 amino acids. V was clipped by 5 bases and J by 7 bases; unmatched bases: 15. Germline CDR1 reads MNHEY; CDR2 reads SMNVEV (reference sequence). Written as DNA, the CDR3 is TGTGCCAGCAGTCCACACCCAGGGGGCCGCGCATTTGGCTACACCTTC. It translates to CASSPHPGGRAFGYTF.

This clonotype was observed at least ten times. The chain links TRBV28 to TRBJ1-3; 12 bases line up with TRBD1. The CDR3 is 13 amino acids. Germline CDR1 reads MDHEN; CDR2 reads SYDVKM. With 6 bases clipped from V and 7 bases from J, the junction kept 1 base outside the gene matches. CDR3 residues: CASRGQGANTIYF. In DNA form, the CDR3 reads TGTGCCAGCAGGGGACAGGGGGCGAACACCATATATTTT.

This clonotype was recorded a few times. The chain is built from TRBV7-8 and TRBJ2-7; possibly TRBD2 for D (7 bases). V was trimmed by 6 bases and J by 3 bases, leaving 18 bases between them. CDR1 and CDR2 (germline): SGHVS, FQNEAQ. This CDR3 comprises 15 residues. CDR3 sequence reads: CASRGRGGLLYEQYF. The DNA of the CDR3 is TGTGCCAGCAGGGGGCGCGGGGGCCTCCTCTACGAGCAGTACTTC.

Written as DNA, the CDR3 is TGTGCCAGCAGTTACTCCTGGACAGGGAGAGATCAGCCCCAGCATTTT. This codes for CASSYSWTGRDQPQHF. This chain uses TRBV6-5 with TRBJ1-5; 8 bases are a match to TRBD1. Germline CDR1 reads MNHEY; CDR2 reads SVGAGI. V lost 0 bases and J lost 5; bases outside the gene matches: 6. The CDR3 totals 16 residues.

This sequence joins TRBV7-3 and TRBJ2-7; D gene unclear. The germline V and J ends were trimmed by 1 base and 0 bases, with 13 bases remaining between them. This CDR3 has 16 amino acids. The germline V gene has CDR1 SGHTA and CDR2 FQGTGA. This CDR3 is CASSLMGDLSSYEQYF. The CDR3 region has the DNA TGTGCCAGCAGCTTAATGGGCGATTTAAGCTCCTACGAGCAGTACTTC.

This clonotype showed up just a few times. The chain carries TRBV6-1 and TRBJ2-6; perhaps TRBD1 as D (5 bases). From germline, CDR1 is MNHNS and CDR2 SASEGT. There are 15 residues in the CDR3. Trimming took 1 base from V and 2 from J, leaving 6 bases between them. CDR3 region: CASSEETAGANVLTF. The CDR3 nucleotides are TGTGCCAGCAGTGAAGAGACAGCTGGGGCCAACGTCCTGACTTTC.

This clonotype was found once. This rearrangement joins TRBV9 to TRBJ2-2; TRBD1 agrees at 9 bases. Germline CDR1 reads SGDLS; CDR2 reads YYNGEE. CDR3 length: 16 residues. V dropped 5 bases and J dropped 4; count of bases not matched to a gene: 9. Here the CDR3 reads CASRYNAGQGTGELFF. CDR3 DNA sequence: TGTGCCAGCAGGTACAACGCGGGACAGGGCACCGGGGAGCTGTTTTTT.

V gene TRBV10-3 combines with J gene TRBJ1-1; D is perhaps TRBD1 (5 bases). V dropped 6 bases and J dropped 4 bases, with 12 bases sitting between them. Germline CDR1 ENHRY, CDR2 SYGVKD. This CDR3 has 13 amino acids. In DNA form, the CDR3 reads TGTGCCATCAGAGACCGTAGGGGCACTGAAGCTTTCTTT. Its translation: CAIRDRRGTEAFF.

This clonotype showed up just a few times. The V and J genes are TRBV6-1 and TRBJ2-7; the match to TRBD2 covers 7 bases. Losses at the gene ends were 6 bases for V and 1 base for J; bases not matched to a gene: 6. CDR3 length: 14 residues. Germline CDR1 and CDR2: MNHNS and SASEGT. This CDR3 reads CASRRGLGSYEQYF. The CDR3 bases are TGTGCCAGCAGACGAGGACTAGGGTCCTACGAGCAGTACTTC.

V and J are TRBV20-1 and TRBJ1-2; TRBD1 is a possible D gene (5 bases). CDR1 is DFQATT, CDR2 SNEGSKA, per germline (reference sequence). Trimming shortened V by 2 bases and J by 8 bases, and 15 bases separated the two germline ends. This CDR3 has 13 residues. CDR3 nucleotide sequence: TGCAGTGCTAGAACTATACGACAGAGGGGCTACACCTTC. Its translation is CSARTIRQRGYTF.

This clonotype has a handful of counts. CDR3 in amino acids: CASSQEGTSGYEQYF. CDR3 DNA sequence: TGTGCCAGCAGCCAAGAGGGGACTAGCGGGTACGAGCAGTACTTC. V usage is TRBV4-2 and J usage is TRBJ2-7; 12 bases are shared with TRBD2. V was pared by 0 bases and J by 4 bases, with 1 base of the junction left unmatched. Germline loops: CDR1 LGHNA, CDR2 YNFKEQ. The CDR3 extends over 15 amino acids.

This chain connects TRBV19 to TRBJ1-5; no clear D gene. CDR1 is LNHDA, CDR2 SQIVND, per germline (reference sequence). This CDR3 is 12 amino acids long. Between the trimmed V and J ends, which lost 4 bases and 5 bases, there was a span of 6 bases. The CDR3 DNA reads as TGTGCCAGTAGTAATGGGGATCAGCCCCAGCATTTT. Encoded protein: CASSNGDQPQHF. Looking up the rest from reference TRBV19 and TRBJ1-5 gives the full variable domain: DGGITQSPKYLFRKEGQNVTLSCEQNLNHDAMYWYRQDPGQGLRLIYYSQIVNDFQKGDIAEGYSVSREKKESFPLTVTSAQKNPTAFYLCASSNGDQPQHFGDGTRLSIL.

The V and J genes are TRBV2 and TRBJ2-1, with D perhaps TRBD2 (7 bases). The CDR3 has 15 residues. Germline CDR1 and CDR2: SNHLY and FYNNEI. Trimming removed 6 bases at V and 6 bases at J, with 18 bases between. The CDR3 nucleotides are TGTGCCAGCAGACCTTTCAAGGGGGGGGCCAATGAGCAGTTCTTC. Protein sequence: CASRPFKGGANEQFF.

This clonotype was counted between two and nine times. V gene TRBV3-1 combines with J gene TRBJ1-1; D is possibly TRBD1 (5 bases). Trimming left V 0 bases short and J 10 bases short, with 18 bases between. Germline V gene lookup returns CDR1 LGHDT and CDR2 YNNKEL (reference sequence). The CDR3 sequence is 15 residues long. The CDR3 loop reads CASSQESVPGLGAFF. The CDR3 DNA sequence: TGTGCCAGCAGCCAAGAAAGTGTGCCGGGGCTCGGAGCTTTCTTT.

This clonotype was counted ten times or more. J is TRBJ1-1 and V is TRBV29-1; D may be TRBD1 (5 bases). CDR3 length: 14 amino acids. Germline V gene data show CDR1 as SQVTM and CDR2 as ANQGSEA. V shed 4 bases and J shed 0 bases, with 12 bases lying between them. The DNA for the CDR3 is TGCAGCGTTGCGGACACACAGATGAACACTGAAGCTTTCTTT. This translates into CSVADTQMNTEAFF.

The V call is TRBV28, the J call TRBJ2-7, with 11 positions matching TRBD1. CDR3 size: 16 residues. V was pared by 3 bases and J by 3 bases, with 7 bases of the junction left unmatched. Germline V lookup: CDR1 MDHEN, CDR2 SYDVKM. This chain's CDR3 is CASSLHRDRGFYEQYF. CDR3 nucleotides: TGTGCCAGCAGTTTGCACCGGGACAGGGGGTTCTACGAGCAGTACTTC.

This clonotype was seen repeatedly, ten times or more. This chain links TRBV30 with TRBJ2-7, with 9 bases that match TRBD1. CDR1 is GTSNPN and CDR2 is SVGIG in the germline V gene (reference sequence). Germline trimming cut 3 bases from V and 6 bases from J; bases unmatched to any gene: 9. This CDR3 comprises 14 residues. CDR3 in amino acids: CAWRRQQGAFEQYF. The CDR3 coding sequence is TGTGCCTGGAGGAGGCAACAGGGGGCATTCGAGCAGTACTTC.

This clonotype was found many times. The V and J genes are TRBV11-2 and TRBJ1-3, with D uncertain. Looked up from germline, CDR1 is SGHAT and CDR2 is FQNNGV. There are 13 residues in the CDR3. V was shortened by 4 bases and J by 9 bases, with 13 bases between the two germline ends. The CDR3 nucleotides read TGTGCCAGCAGCTCAAATACGGGCGGCACCATATATTTT. Protein: CASSSNTGGTIYF.

The table lists this clonotype with many counts. The rearrangement joins TRBV6-2 or TRBV6-3 to TRBJ1-5, with 9 bases lining up with TRBD1. This CDR3 region has 16 residues. V trimming: 5 bases; J trimming: 1 base; junction bases outside the gene matches: 6. Per germline, CDR1 MNHEY and CDR2 SVGEGT. This CDR3 reads CASSLGQGRSNQPQHF. The CDR3 nucleotides are TGTGCCAGCAGTCTTGGACAGGGGAGGAGCAATCAGCCCCAGCATTTT.

This sequence joins TRBV19 and TRBJ1-2, with D possibly TRBD1 on 5 matching bases. Per germline, CDR1 LNHDA and CDR2 SQIVND (reference sequence). V dropped 9 bases and J dropped 5 bases, with 16 bases sitting between them. The CDR3 contains 13 residues. CDR3 region: CASLRDPAYGYTF. CDR3 in DNA: TGTGCCAGCCTCAGGGATCCCGCGTATGGCTACACCTTC.

This clonotype was found many times. This rearrangement joins TRBV6-2 or TRBV6-3 to TRBJ2-2, with D perhaps TRBD1 (6 bases). V lost 8 bases to trimming and J lost 3 bases, with 13 bases between them. This CDR3 comprises 14 residues. Germline loops: CDR1 MNHEY, CDR2 SVGEGT. The CDR3 DNA follows: TGTGCCAGCTTGTCCAGGGGTGACACCGGGGAGCTGTTTTTT. This translates into CASLSRGDTGELFF.

This clonotype was counted between two and nine times. The genes are TRBV27 and TRBJ1-2, with TRBD1 matching over 7 bases. Germline V CDR1 and CDR2: MNHEY, SMNVEV (reference sequence). The junction had 0 bases not matched to a gene; V was cut back by 3 bases and J by 2 bases. This CDR3 has 13 residues. The DNA for the CDR3 is TGTGCCAGCAGTTTCAGGGGGAACTATGGCTACACCTTC. Translation gives CASSFRGNYGYTF.

This clonotype was counted at least ten times. In DNA form, the CDR3 reads TGCGCCAGCAGCCAAGTTTTGCGGGGGAAAATTGACTCCTACGAGCAGTACTTC. Protein product: CASSQVLRGKIDSYEQYF. The chain carries TRBV4-3 and TRBJ2-7; 7 bases agree with TRBD2. CDR3 length: 18 residues. Germline-derived CDR1 and CDR2 are LGHNA and YSLEER. V shed 1 base and J 0 bases; nucleotides not matched to a gene: 12.

The chain links TRBV20-1 to TRBJ2-5; 11 nucleotides line up with TRBD1. The germline V gene encodes CDR1 DFQATT and CDR2 SNEGSKA (reference sequence). After removal of 5 bases from V and 5 bases from J, the junction contained 7 bases not matched to a gene. This CDR3 has 14 amino acids. The CDR3 DNA reads TGCAGTGCTTTGGGACAGGGGGTAGTGGAGACCCAGTACTTC. Protein product: CSALGQGVVETQYF.

The V gene is TRBV9, the J gene TRBJ1-3, with 8 positions matching TRBD1. The CDR3 loop spans 16 amino acids. The trim removed 0 bases at V and 0 bases at J, leaving 2 bases unmatched. Germline V CDR1 and CDR2: SGDLS, YYNGEE. In DNA form, the CDR3 reads TGTGCCAGCAGCGTAGCGGGACAGGACTCTGGAAACACCATATATTTT. Translated: CASSVAGQDSGNTIYF.

V is TRBV6-2 or TRBV6-3 and J is TRBJ1-2; unclear D gene. From germline, CDR1 is MNHEY and CDR2 SVGEGT. Trimming pared 10 bases from V and 4 bases from J, leaving 13 bases between. The CDR3 sequence is 12 residues long. For the CDR3, the DNA is TGTGCCACCGCTCTCCTAGGCTATGGCTACACCTTC. Its translation: CATALLGYGYTF.

This clonotype was observed many times. J is TRBJ1-2 and V is TRBV13; D is possibly TRBD1 (6 bases). There are 13 residues in the CDR3. Germline values: CDR1 PRHDT, CDR2 FYEKMQ (reference sequence). Trimming removed 5 bases at V and 7 bases at J, with 14 bases between. CDR3 region: CASSVQGTAGYTF. CDR3 sequence (DNA): TGTGCCAGCAGCGTACAGGGAACAGCTGGCTACACCTTC.

This clonotype was recorded many times. The chain joins TRBV6-2 or TRBV6-3 to TRBJ1-1; TRBD1 matches 8 bases. Germline V gene lookup returns CDR1 MNHEY and CDR2 SVGEGT. The V segment lost 5 bases and the J segment 0 bases; nucleotides outside the gene matches: 8. This CDR3 has 16 amino acids. CDR3 in amino acids: CASSHRGLGMNTEAFF. The CDR3 region has the DNA TGTGCCAGCAGTCACAGGGGGTTGGGGATGAACACTGAAGCTTTCTTT.